Described below is a single TCR beta chain sequence and its context. Its antigen is unidentified. The CDR3 has 15 residues. The data are from a study of identical twins. Whole-study results and caveats: Cord blood's abundant beta clonotypes had fewer insertions, unlike memory repertoires. Twins shared beta out-of-frame sequences in excess, but this excess was weaker. Model-predicted out-of-frame TCR alpha sharing fell below observed values in monozygotic twins.

TCRdb reanalysed the 5' RACE reads using MiXCR and keeps one entry per CDR3 protein. This table holds fewer than 250,000 distinct CDR3 sequences, approximately 9% found once. The source is a woman aged 18-35 years in good health. V is TRBV12-2 and J is TRBJ2-7. TRBV12-2 is a recognized pseudogene. Input material: memory (CD45RO+) T cells sorted from blood. The CDR3: CASRLRKGASYEQYF. For the CDR3, the DNA is TGTGCAAGTCGCTTAAGAAAAGGAGCTTCCTACGAGCAGTACTTC.